Sequencing of this TCR beta chain was carried out in a study of T cells in tuberculosis. This clone was counted once. Sorting used thawed, overnight-rested PBMC stained with anti-CD3, a viability dye and GMM-loaded CD1B tetramer. The CD1B tetramers carried C32 glucose monomycolate purified from Rhodococcus equi. Trimming pared 6 bases from V and 1 base from J, leaving 13 bases between. Germline V CDR1 and CDR2: MNHEY, SVGAGI. This CDR3 is built from 15 residues. Data came from immunoSEQ multiplex PCR; TCRdb stores just in-frame clones and leaves some out. Of about 58,000 clones listed, roughly 86% are singletons.

The origin of this receptor is an adult woman with latent tuberculosis. The source material was CD1b-GMM tetramer-negative cells sorted from PBMCs. The chain employs TRBV6-5 and TRBJ1-3; D not resolved. The CDR3, as DNA: TGTGCCAGCAGGCCCGACACCGAATCTGGAAACACCATATATTTT. It encodes CASRPDTESGNTIYF.